The 13 T cell receptor beta chains in this list originate from one sample, sequenced in a study of blood T cell repertoires in COVID-19. Sequenced by immunoSEQ multiplex PCR; TCRdb stores in-frame clones only, minus some. The sample lists 250,000 to 300,000 clones, about 89% occurring once. Specimen: peripheral blood. These receptors were collected from a woman in her thirties or forties who had recovered from COVID-19.

The gene calls are TRBV3-1 (or the pseudogene TRBV3-2) and TRBJ2-6, with 8 bases identical to TRBD1. The ends lost 1 base at V and 0 bases at J; junction bases unmatched: 14. The CDR3 spans 21 residues. From germline, CDR1 is LGHDT and CDR2 YNNKEL (reference sequence). The CDR3 spells CASSQARTGWRGNSGANVLTF. DNA of the CDR3: TGTGCCAGCAGCCAAGCCCGGACAGGGTGGAGGGGAAACTCTGGGGCCAACGTCCTGACTTTC.

CDR3 in amino acids: CASSVDRDYRYTF. CDR3 DNA: TGTGCCAGCAGCGTGGACAGGGACTACCGCTACACCTTC. The genes are TRBV2 and TRBJ1-2, with TRBD1 matching 8 bases. From germline, CDR1 is SNHLY and CDR2 FYNNEI. The CDR3 is 13 residues long. J was trimmed by 9 bases and V by 6 bases; bases with no gene match: 9.

The gene calls are TRBV11-3 and TRBJ2-3; tentative D call: TRBD2 (6 bases). From germline, CDR1 is SGHNT and CDR2 YENEEA. V was pared by 0 bases and J by 2 bases, with 24 bases between. The CDR3 has 20 residues. The CDR3 DNA follows: TGTGCCAGCAGCTTAGATCAACGGGGGAGAACAGGAGCCCCCACAGATACGCAGTATTTT. It specifies CASSLDQRGRTGAPTDTQYF. The full variable domain, rest sourced from reference TRBV11-3 and TRBJ2-3, is EAGVVQSPRYKIIEKKQPVAFWCNPISGHNTLYWYLQNLGQGPELLIRYENEEAVDDSQLPKDRFSAERLKGVDSTLKIQPAELGDSAVYLCASSLDQRGRTGAPTDTQYFGPGTRLTVL.

The CDR3 spells CASRQGAEEKLFF. The CDR3, as DNA: TGTGCCAGCAGACAGGGGGCGGAGGAAAAACTGTTTTTT. The chain employs TRBV2 and TRBJ1-4, with 9 positions matching TRBD1. The CDR3 consists of 13 residues. Trimming at V came to 6 bases and at J to 8 bases, leaving 4 bases not matched to a gene. Germline values: CDR1 SNHLY, CDR2 FYNNEI.

This sequence joins TRBV19 and TRBJ2-7, with a weak D call TRBD1 (6 bases). CDR1 and CDR2 (germline): LNHDA, SQIVND (reference sequence). The CDR3 runs 15 residues. The V and J ends lost 3 bases and 3 bases respectively, with 15 bases between them. The CDR3 protein is CASSITGQGIYEQYF. DNA for the CDR3: TGTGCCAGTAGTATTACAGGGCAGGGGATCTACGAGCAGTACTTC.

This clone was detected once. The gene calls are TRBV3-1 (or the pseudogene TRBV3-2) and TRBJ2-5; D ambiguous. Germline values: CDR1 LGHDT, CDR2 YNNKEL (reference sequence). Trimming removed 3 bases from V and 6 bases from J, with 17 bases in between. The CDR3 spans 15 residues. DNA for the CDR3: TGTGCCAGCAGCCATGCCAAAGTCGGGTTGCAGACCCAGTACTTC. Translated, it gives CASSHAKVGLQTQYF.

This clone was counted a single time. V is TRBV2 and J is TRBJ2-7, with TRBD2 matching 7 bases. The CDR3 is 15 amino acids. CDR1 and CDR2 from the germline V gene are SNHLY and FYNNEI. Losses at the gene ends were 5 bases for V and 6 bases for J; bases not matched to a gene: 13. The CDR3 reads CASSRLATGSGEQYF. Here the CDR3 DNA reads TGTGCCAGCAGTAGACTAGCTACCGGGTCGGGCGAGCAGTACTTC. The full variable domain, rest sourced from reference TRBV2 and TRBJ2-7, is EPEVTQTPSHQVTQMGQEVILRCVPISNHLYFYWYRQILGQKVEFLVSFYNNEISEKSEIFDDQFSVERPDGSNFTLKIRSTKLEDSAMYFCASSRLATGSGEQYFGPGTRLTVT.

The chain links TRBV28 to TRBJ2-3; possibly TRBD2 for D (6 bases). The CDR3 runs 14 residues. Trimming pared 6 bases from V and 3 bases from J, leaving 13 bases between. CDR1 and CDR2 from the germline V gene are MDHEN and SYDVKM. In DNA, the CDR3 is TGTGCCAGCAGCTATCCCGGGAGTACAGATACGCAGTATTTT. It specifies CASSYPGSTDTQYF. The variable domain in full, completed from reference TRBV28 and TRBJ2-3, reads DVKVTQSSRYLVKRTGEKVFLECVQDMDHENMFWYRQDPGLGLRLIYFSYDVKMKEKGDIPEGYSVSREKKERFSLILESASTNQTSMYLCASSYPGSTDTQYFGPGTRLTVL.

The genes are TRBV18 and TRBJ2-1; D is possibly TRBD2 (6 bases). The CDR3 contains 14 residues. Germline V lookup: CDR1 KGHSH, CDR2 LQKENI. V was pared by 2 bases and J by 8 bases, with 13 bases between. This CDR3 is CASSPGGPADEQFF. The CDR3 DNA reads as TGTGCCAGCTCACCAGGAGGGCCCGCCGATGAGCAGTTCTTC.

The chain has TRBV20-1 and TRBJ1-2; no definite D call. The germline V gene encodes CDR1 DFQATT and CDR2 SNEGSKA (reference sequence). The length of the CDR3 is 16 residues. V was clipped by 3 bases and J by 0 bases, with 17 bases between them. CDR3 protein: CSASPGEGITNYGYTF. The CDR3 coding sequence is TGCAGTGCTAGTCCCGGGGAAGGGATTACTAACTATGGCTACACCTTC.

This clone was counted a few times. This CDR3 reads CASSIDRGAGANVLTF. CDR3 sequence (DNA): TGTGCCAGTAGTATAGACAGGGGGGCTGGGGCCAACGTCCTGACTTTC. This chain connects TRBV19 to TRBJ2-6; possibly TRBD1 for D (7 bases). Germline values: CDR1 LNHDA, CDR2 SQIVND (reference sequence). V was pared by 0 bases and J by 2 bases, with 8 bases between. This CDR3 contains 16 residues.

The chain employs TRBV5-4 and TRBJ2-6, with D possibly being TRBD1 (5 bases). The CDR3 is 15 amino acids. CDR1 and CDR2 (germline): SGHNT, YYREEE (reference sequence). The ends were cut back, 1 base at V and 4 bases at J, with 9 bases in the middle. As DNA, the CDR3 is TGTGCCAGCAGCTTGCAGGGAACCGGGGCCAACGTCCTGACTTTC. It encodes CASSLQGTGANVLTF.

This clone was observed a single time. CDR3: CASSFDGSYEQYF. The CDR3 bases are TGTGCCAGCAGCTTCGACGGGTCCTACGAGCAGTACTTC. The V and J genes are TRBV5-6 and TRBJ2-7; D ambiguous. The CDR3 runs to 13 residues. Germline CDR1 reads SGHDT; CDR2 reads YYEEEE. The ends were cut back, 2 bases at V and 1 base at J, with 7 bases in the middle.